This T cell receptor beta chain derives from a study of early T cells in non-severe SARS-CoV-2 infection. Across the whole study: Investigators sequenced bulk RNA drawn from unsorted whole blood, and chains remained unpaired. Overall study results and limits: Anti-spike CD8 specificities were favored by VDJdb matching, whose results missed private and CD4 specificities.

This clonotype has a count of ten or more. What it recognizes is unknown. Individual cDNA molecules each received unique molecular identifiers attached to them. TCRdb analysed the 5' RACE reads with MiXCR anew, one entry per CDR3 protein. Of approximately 66,000 distinct CDR3 sequences in the sample, about 12% were seen once. Trimming took off 11 bases at V and 2 bases at J, with 15 bases between the two ends. CDR3 length equals 14 residues. This clonotype originated in an adult who was a healthcare worker with PCR-confirmed SARS-CoV-2 infection or an uninfected control (not recorded which). The donor label of this sample is uncertain. The chain recombines TRBV12-3 or TRBV12-4 with TRBJ2-2; tentatively, D is TRBD1 (6 bases). This material consisted of whole blood, taken at baseline. In DNA form, the CDR3 reads TGTGCCGGCGAGACAGGAGACAACACCGGGGAGCTGTTTTTT. Protein product: CAGETGDNTGELFF.